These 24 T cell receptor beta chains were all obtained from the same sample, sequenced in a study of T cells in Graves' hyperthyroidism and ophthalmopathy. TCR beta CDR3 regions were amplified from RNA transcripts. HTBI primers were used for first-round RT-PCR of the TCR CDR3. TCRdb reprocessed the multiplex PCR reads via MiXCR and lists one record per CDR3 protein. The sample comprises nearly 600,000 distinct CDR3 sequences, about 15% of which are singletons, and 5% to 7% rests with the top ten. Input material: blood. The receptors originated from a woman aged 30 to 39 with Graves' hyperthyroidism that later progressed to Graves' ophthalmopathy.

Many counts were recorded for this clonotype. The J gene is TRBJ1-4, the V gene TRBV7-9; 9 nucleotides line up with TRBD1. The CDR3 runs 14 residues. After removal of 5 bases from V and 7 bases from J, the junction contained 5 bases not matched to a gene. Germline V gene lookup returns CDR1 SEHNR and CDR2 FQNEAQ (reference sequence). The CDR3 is CASSERDRAEKLFF. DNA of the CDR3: TGTGCCAGCAGCGAACGGGACAGGGCTGAAAAACTGTTTTTT. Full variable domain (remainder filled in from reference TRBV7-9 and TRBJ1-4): DTGVSQNPRHKITKRGQNVTFRCDPISEHNRLYWYRQTLGQGPEFLTYFQNEAQLEKSRLLSDRFSAERPKGSFSTLEIQRTEQGDSAMYLCASSERDRAEKLFFGSGTQLSVL.

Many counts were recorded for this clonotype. For the CDR3, the DNA is TGTGCCATCAGTGAGGGGACGCAGAACACTGAAGCTTTCTTT. Translation gives CAISEGTQNTEAFF. This chain joins TRBV10-3 and TRBJ1-1; D perhaps matches TRBD1 (5 bases). V lost 2 bases and J lost 1, with 8 bases in between. The CDR3 totals 14 residues. The germline gives CDR1 ENHRY, CDR2 SYGVKD.

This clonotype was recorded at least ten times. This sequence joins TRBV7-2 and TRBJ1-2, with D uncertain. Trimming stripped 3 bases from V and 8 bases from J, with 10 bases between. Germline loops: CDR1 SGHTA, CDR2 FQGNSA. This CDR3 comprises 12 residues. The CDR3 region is CASSFLYAGYTF. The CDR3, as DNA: TGTGCCAGCAGCTTTCTTTATGCGGGCTACACCTTC.

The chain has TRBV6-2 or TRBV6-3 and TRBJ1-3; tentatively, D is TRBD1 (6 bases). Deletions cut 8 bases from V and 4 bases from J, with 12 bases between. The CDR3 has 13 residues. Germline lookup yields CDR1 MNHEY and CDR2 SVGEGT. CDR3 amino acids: CASCQGSGNTIYF. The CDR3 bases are TGTGCCAGCTGTCAGGGGTCCGGAAACACCATATATTTT.

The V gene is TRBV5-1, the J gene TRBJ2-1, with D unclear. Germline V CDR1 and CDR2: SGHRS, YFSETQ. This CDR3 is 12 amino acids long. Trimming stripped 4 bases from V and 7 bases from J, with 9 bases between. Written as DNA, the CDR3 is TGCGCCAGCAGCACCTCCAGGAATGAGCAGTTCTTC. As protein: CASSTSRNEQFF.

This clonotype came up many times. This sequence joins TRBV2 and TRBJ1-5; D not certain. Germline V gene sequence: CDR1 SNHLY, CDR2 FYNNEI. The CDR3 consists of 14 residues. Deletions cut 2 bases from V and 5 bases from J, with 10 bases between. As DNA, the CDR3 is TGTGCCAGCAGTGAATCTAGTCCAGATCAGCCCCAGCATTTT. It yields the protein CASSESSPDQPQHF.

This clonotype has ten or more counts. CDR3 loop: CASLRFLGDYGYTF. As DNA, the CDR3 is TGTGCCAGCCTGCGTTTTTTGGGGGACTATGGCTACACCTTC. The chain carries TRBV2 and TRBJ1-2; D may be TRBD1 (5 bases). The V end was cut by 8 bases, the J end by 3 bases, with 16 bases between. CDR3 length: 14 residues. Germline-derived CDR1 and CDR2 are SNHLY and FYNNEI.

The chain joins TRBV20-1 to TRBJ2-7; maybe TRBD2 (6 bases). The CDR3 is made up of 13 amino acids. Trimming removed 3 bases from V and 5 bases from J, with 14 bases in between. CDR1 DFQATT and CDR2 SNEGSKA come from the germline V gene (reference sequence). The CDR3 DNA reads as TGCAGTGCTAGCCGGGCGGACTATAACGAGCAGTACTTC. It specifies CSASRADYNEQYF.

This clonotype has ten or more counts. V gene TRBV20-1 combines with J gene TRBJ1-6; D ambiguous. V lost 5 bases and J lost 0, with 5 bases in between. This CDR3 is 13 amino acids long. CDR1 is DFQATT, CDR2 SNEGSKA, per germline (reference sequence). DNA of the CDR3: TGCAGTGCTCTGAGCTCCTATAATTCACCCCTCCACTTT. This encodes CSALSSYNSPLHF.

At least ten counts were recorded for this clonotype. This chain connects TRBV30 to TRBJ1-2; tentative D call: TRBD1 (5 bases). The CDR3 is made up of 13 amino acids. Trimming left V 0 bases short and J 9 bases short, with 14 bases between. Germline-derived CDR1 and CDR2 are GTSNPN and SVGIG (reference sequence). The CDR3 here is CAWSVGWYRRYTF. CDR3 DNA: TGTGCCTGGAGTGTAGGTTGGTACAGGCGCTACACCTTC.

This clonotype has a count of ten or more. Here the CDR3 reads CASTPTLREKQFF. The CDR3 DNA reads as TGTGCCAGCACCCCAACCCTAAGGGAAAAACAGTTCTTC. The V gene is TRBV28, the J gene TRBJ2-1; D not certain. Per germline, CDR1 MDHEN and CDR2 SYDVKM. Trimming stripped 7 bases from V and 13 bases from J, with 20 bases between. CDR3 length equals 13 residues. The whole variable domain, filled in from reference TRBV28 and TRBJ2-1, reads DVKVTQSSRYLVKRTGEKVFLECVQDMDHENMFWYRQDPGLGLRLIYFSYDVKMKEKGDIPEGYSVSREKKERFSLILESASTNQTSMYLCASTPTLREKQFFGPGTRLTVL.

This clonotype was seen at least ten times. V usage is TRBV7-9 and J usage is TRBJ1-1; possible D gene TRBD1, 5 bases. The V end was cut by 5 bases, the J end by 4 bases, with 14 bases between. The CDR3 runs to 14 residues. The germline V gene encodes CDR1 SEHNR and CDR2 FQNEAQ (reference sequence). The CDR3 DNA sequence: TGTGCCAGCAGCCCGGACATCAGGCCCACTGAAGCTTTCTTT. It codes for CASSPDIRPTEAFF. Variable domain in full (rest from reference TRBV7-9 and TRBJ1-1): DTGVSQNPRHKITKRGQNVTFRCDPISEHNRLYWYRQTLGQGPEFLTYFQNEAQLEKSRLLSDRFSAERPKGSFSTLEIQRTEQGDSAMYLCASSPDIRPTEAFFGQGTRLTVV.

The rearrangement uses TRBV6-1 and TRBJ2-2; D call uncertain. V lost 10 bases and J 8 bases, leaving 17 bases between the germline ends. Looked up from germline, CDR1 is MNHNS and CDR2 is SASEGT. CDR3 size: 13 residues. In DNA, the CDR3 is TGTGCCACCGCACTCCGCGAGAGGGGGGAGCTGTTTTTT. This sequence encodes CATALRERGELFF.

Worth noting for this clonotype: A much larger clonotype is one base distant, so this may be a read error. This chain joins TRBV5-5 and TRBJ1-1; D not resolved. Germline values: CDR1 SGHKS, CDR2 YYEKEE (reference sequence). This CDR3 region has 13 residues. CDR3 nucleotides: TGTGTCAGCAATAACCCACGGAACACTGAAGCTTTCTTT. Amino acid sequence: CVSNNPRNTEAFF.

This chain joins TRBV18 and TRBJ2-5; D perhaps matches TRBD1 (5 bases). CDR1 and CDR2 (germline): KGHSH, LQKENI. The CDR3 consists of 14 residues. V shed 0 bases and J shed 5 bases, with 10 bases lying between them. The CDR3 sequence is CASSPPKAGETQYF. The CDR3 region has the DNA TGTGCCAGCTCACCACCGAAGGCAGGGGAGACCCAGTACTTC. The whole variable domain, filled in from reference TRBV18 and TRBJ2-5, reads NAGVMQNPRHLVRRRGQEARLRCSPMKGHSHVYWYRQLPEEGLKFMVYLQKENIIDESGMPKERFSAEFPKEGPSILRIQQVVRGDSAAYFCASSPPKAGETQYFGPGTRLLVL.

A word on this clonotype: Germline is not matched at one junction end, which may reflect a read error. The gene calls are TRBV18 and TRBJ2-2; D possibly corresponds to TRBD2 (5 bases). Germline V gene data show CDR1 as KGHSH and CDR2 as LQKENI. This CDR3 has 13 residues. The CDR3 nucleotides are TGTGCCAGCGCCCCCCCGGTGACCGGGGAGATGTTTTTT. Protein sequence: CASAPPVTGEMFF.

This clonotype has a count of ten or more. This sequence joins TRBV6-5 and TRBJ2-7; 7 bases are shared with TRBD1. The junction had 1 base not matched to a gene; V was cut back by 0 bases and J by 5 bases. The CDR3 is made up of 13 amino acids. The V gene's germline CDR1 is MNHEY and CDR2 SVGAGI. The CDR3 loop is CASSYSGGHEQYF. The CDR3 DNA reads TGTGCCAGCAGTTACTCAGGGGGCCACGAGCAGTACTTC.

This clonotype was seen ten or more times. CDR3 DNA: TGTGCCAGCAGTGAGTTGACAGTCGCGAACACCGGGGAGCTGTTTTTT. Translating it yields CASSELTVANTGELFF. This chain uses TRBV2 with TRBJ2-2; a weak D match, TRBD1 (5 bases). From germline, CDR1 is SNHLY and CDR2 FYNNEI. V was cut by 3 bases and J by 0 bases, with 11 bases left in between. The length of the CDR3 is 16 residues. Full variable domain (outside the CDR3, taken from reference TRBV2 and TRBJ2-2): EPEVTQTPSHQVTQMGQEVILRCVPISNHLYFYWYRQILGQKVEFLVSFYNNEISEKSEIFDDQFSVERPDGSNFTLKIRSTKLEDSAMYFCASSELTVANTGELFFGEGSRLTVL.

CDR3 bases: TGTGCCACCCGGGACCCCGGGGGTTTTACCTACGAGCAGTACTTC. It specifies CATRDPGGFTYEQYF. The chain has TRBV5-5 and TRBJ2-7; a possible D gene is TRBD2 (6 bases). Trimming pared 9 bases from V and 2 bases from J, leaving 21 bases between. The germline CDR1 and CDR2 sequences are SGHKS and YYEKEE (reference sequence). The CDR3 spans 15 residues.

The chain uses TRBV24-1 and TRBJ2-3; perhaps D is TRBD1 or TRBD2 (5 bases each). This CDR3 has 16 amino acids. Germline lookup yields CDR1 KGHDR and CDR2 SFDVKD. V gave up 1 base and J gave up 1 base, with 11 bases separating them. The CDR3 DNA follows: TGTGCCACCAGTGATTTAAGGGACGGACGCACAGATACGCAGTATTTT. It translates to CATSDLRDGRTDTQYF.

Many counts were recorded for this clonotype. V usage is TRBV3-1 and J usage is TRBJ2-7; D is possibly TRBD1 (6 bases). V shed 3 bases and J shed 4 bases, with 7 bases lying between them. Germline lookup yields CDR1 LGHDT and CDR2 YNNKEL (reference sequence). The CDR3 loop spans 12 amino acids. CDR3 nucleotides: TGTGCCAGCAGCCACAGGGGTTACGAGCAGTACTTC. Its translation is CASSHRGYEQYF.

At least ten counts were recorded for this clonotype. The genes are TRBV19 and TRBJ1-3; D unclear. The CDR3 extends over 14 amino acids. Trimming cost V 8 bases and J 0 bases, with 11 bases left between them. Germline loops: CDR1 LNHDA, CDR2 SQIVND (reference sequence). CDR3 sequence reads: CASDDWFSGNTIYF. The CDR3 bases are TGTGCCAGTGACGACTGGTTCTCTGGAAACACCATATATTTT.

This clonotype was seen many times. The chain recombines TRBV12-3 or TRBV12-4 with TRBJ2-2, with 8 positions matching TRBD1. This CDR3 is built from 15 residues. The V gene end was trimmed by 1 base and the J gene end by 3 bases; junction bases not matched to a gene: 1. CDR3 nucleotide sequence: TGTGCCAGCAGTTTAGGGACAGGGTACACCGGGGAGCTGTTTTTT. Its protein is CASSLGTGYTGELFF.

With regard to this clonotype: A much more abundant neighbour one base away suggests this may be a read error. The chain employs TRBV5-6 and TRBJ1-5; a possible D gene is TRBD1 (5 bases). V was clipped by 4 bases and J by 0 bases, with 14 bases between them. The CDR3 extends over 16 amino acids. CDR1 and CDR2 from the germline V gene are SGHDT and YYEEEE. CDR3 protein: CASSRDGPNSNQPQHF. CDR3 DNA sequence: TGTGCCAGCAGCCGGGACGGACCGAATAGCAATCAGCCCCAGCATTTT.